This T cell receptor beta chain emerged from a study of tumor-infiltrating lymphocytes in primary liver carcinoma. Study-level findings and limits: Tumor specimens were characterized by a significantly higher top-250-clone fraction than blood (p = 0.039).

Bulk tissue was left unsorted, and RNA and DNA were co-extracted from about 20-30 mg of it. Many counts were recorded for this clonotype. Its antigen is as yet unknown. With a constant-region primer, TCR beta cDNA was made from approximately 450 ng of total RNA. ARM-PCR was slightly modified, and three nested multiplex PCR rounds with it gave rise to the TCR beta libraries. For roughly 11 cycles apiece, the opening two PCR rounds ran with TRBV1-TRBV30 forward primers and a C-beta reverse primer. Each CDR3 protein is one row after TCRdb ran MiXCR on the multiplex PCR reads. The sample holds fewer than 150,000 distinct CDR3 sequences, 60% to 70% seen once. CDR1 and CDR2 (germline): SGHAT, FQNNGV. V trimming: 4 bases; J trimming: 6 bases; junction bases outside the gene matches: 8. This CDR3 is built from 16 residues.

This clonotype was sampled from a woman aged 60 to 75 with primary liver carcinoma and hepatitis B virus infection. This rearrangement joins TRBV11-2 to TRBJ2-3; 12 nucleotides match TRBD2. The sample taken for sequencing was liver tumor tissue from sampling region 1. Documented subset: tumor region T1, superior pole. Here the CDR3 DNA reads TGTGCCAGCAGCTCCCGACTAGCGGGAGACGGGGATACGCAGTATTTT. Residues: CASSSRLAGDGDTQYF.